This note documents a single T cell receptor beta chain sequence. Antigen specificity is unknown. It was with 60 Vbeta and 13 Jbeta primers that the PCR ran. Clones were sequenced by immunoSEQ multiplex PCR, and TCRdb holds only the in-frame ones, with some missing. In the table there are about 160,000 clones, approximately 76% of which are singletons. Healthy donors of bone marrow made up the group. Germline V lookup: CDR1 MDHEN, CDR2 SYDVKM. The CDR3 extends over 12 amino acids. Trimming removed 8 bases at V and 6 bases at J, with 14 bases between. This record comes from a study of cytomegalovirus exposure and HLA in healthy donors. Findings and caveats of the study: Across donors, most TCRs were seen rarely, yet some public ones were widespread. Researchers catalogued over 150 TCR beta chains as cytomegalovirus-associated.

J is TRBJ2-7 and V is TRBV28; D possibly corresponds to TRBD2 (5 bases). The sample consisted of PBMCs. The source of this sequence is a man aged 55 to 70 in good health and CMV-seronegative. CDR3 in amino acids: CASGPASREQYF. CDR3 DNA sequence: TGTGCCAGCGGCCCGGCTAGCCGCGAGCAGTACTTC.